Below are 22 T cell receptor beta chains sequenced from a single sample in a study of blood T cell repertoires in COVID-19. Repertoires were generated with immunoSEQ multiplex PCR, while TCRdb's copy carries only in-frame clones and drops some. The sample consists of 250,000 or so clones, about 91% of them appearing once. The sequencing input was PBMCs or T cells enriched from blood (not recorded which). The receptors were sampled from a woman in her forties with acute COVID-19.

The chain combines TRBV11-2 with TRBJ2-2; 7 nucleotides match TRBD2. Unmatched junction bases numbered 4, after V lost 1 base and J lost 5 bases. The length of the CDR3 is 15 residues. Germline V gene lookup returns CDR1 SGHAT and CDR2 FQNNGV. This chain's CDR3 is CASSLGGRGTGELFF. CDR3 DNA: TGTGCCAGCAGCTTAGGCGGGAGAGGGACCGGGGAGCTGTTTTTT.

J is TRBJ1-1 and V is TRBV28; D uncertain. The germline V gene has CDR1 MDHEN and CDR2 SYDVKM. The germline V and J ends were trimmed by 3 bases and 11 bases, with 13 bases remaining between them. This CDR3 contains 12 residues. The CDR3 DNA reads as TGTGCCAGCAGTTTGGTCGAGAGGGCGGCTTTCTTT. Its translation: CASSLVERAAFF.

V usage is TRBV12-3 or TRBV12-4 and J usage is TRBJ1-2; a possible D gene is TRBD1 (5 bases). The CDR3 is 12 amino acids. V lost 5 bases and J lost 7, with 11 bases in between. The CDR3 spells CASSPDGGGYTF. CDR3 DNA sequence: TGTGCCAGCAGTCCCGACGGGGGTGGCTACACCTTC.

This sequence joins TRBV19 and TRBJ2-7; D is possibly TRBD1 (5 bases). This CDR3 contains 17 residues. Germline CDR1 LNHDA, CDR2 SQIVND (reference sequence). Trimming left V 6 bases short and J 3 bases short, with 24 bases between. The CDR3 protein is CASSTPTPLGRVYEQYF. The CDR3 DNA is TGTGCCAGTAGCACACCTACCCCCCTTGGCAGGGTCTACGAGCAGTACTTC. The full variable domain, completed using reference TRBV19 and TRBJ2-7, is DGGITQSPKYLFRKEGQNVTLSCEQNLNHDAMYWYRQDPGQGLRLIYYSQIVNDFQKGDIAEGYSVSREKKESFPLTVTSAQKNPTAFYLCASSTPTPLGRVYEQYFGPGTRLTVT.

V usage is TRBV7-2 and J usage is TRBJ2-5, with 9 bases fitting TRBD1. Germline-derived CDR1 and CDR2 are SGHTA and FQGNSA. The length of the CDR3 is 18 residues. V shed 5 bases and J 3 bases; nucleotides not matched to a gene: 16. The CDR3 DNA reads as TGTGCCAGCAGCCTCATCCGCCGGACAGGGGTCTTTAAAGAGACCCAGTACTTC. Amino acids: CASSLIRRTGVFKETQYF.

This clone was picked up one time. This same CDR3 is encoded by further DNA sequences in the sample. The chain employs TRBV9 and TRBJ1-5; D perhaps matches TRBD1 (6 bases). The CDR3 extends over 14 amino acids. V was cut by 0 bases and J by 4 bases, with 8 bases left in between. Germline V gene sequence: CDR1 SGDLS, CDR2 YYNGEE. CDR3 in DNA: TGTGCCAGCAGCGTAGAGGGGGGGAATCAGCCCCAGCATTTT. Translating it yields CASSVEGGNQPQHF. Variable domain in full (rest from reference TRBV9 and TRBJ1-5): DSGVTQTPKHLITATGQRVTLRCSPRSGDLSVYWYQQSLDQGLQFLIQYYNGEERAKGNILERFSAQQFPDLHSELNLSSLELGDSALYFCASSVEGGNQPQHFGDGTRLSIL.

The chain has TRBV30 and TRBJ1-4; 8 bases fit TRBD1. Germline values: CDR1 GTSNPN, CDR2 SVGIG (reference sequence). Unmatched junction bases numbered 6, after V lost 4 bases and J lost 5 bases. The CDR3 spans 14 residues. The CDR3 DNA is TGTGCCTGGACTAGGGACAGGCAAAATGAAAAACTGTTTTTT. This translates into CAWTRDRQNEKLFF. Variable domain in full (rest from reference TRBV30 and TRBJ1-4): SQTIHQWPATLVQPVGSPLSLECTVEGTSNPNLYWYRQAAGRGLQLLFYSVGIGQISSEVPQNLSASRPQDRQFILSSKKLLLSDSGFYLCAWTRDRQNEKLFFGSGTQLSVL.

This chain uses TRBV30 with TRBJ1-3, with D possibly matching TRBD1 (6 bases). CDR3 length: 17 residues. Trimming shortened V by 0 bases and J by 3 bases, and 18 bases separated the two germline ends. Germline values: CDR1 GTSNPN, CDR2 SVGIG (reference sequence). For the CDR3, the DNA is TGTGCCTGGAGTGTAAGCGGGGGGCGGCTTCGTGGAAACACCATATATTTT. This sequence encodes CAWSVSGGRLRGNTIYF.

This clone was seen only once. This chain joins TRBV20-1 and TRBJ2-5; TRBD1 matches at 11 bases. CDR1 is DFQATT and CDR2 is SNEGSKA in the germline V gene (reference sequence). The ends lost 3 bases at V and 7 bases at J; junction bases unmatched: 16. The CDR3 covers 17 residues. The chain's CDR3 is CSASAYDGQGAIGTQYF. In nucleotides, the CDR3 is TGCAGTGCTAGTGCATATGACGGACAGGGGGCTATCGGGACCCAGTACTTC.

The chain uses TRBV4-2 and TRBJ2-4, with 8 bases that match TRBD2. CDR3 length: 17 residues. The germline V gene encodes CDR1 LGHNA and CDR2 YNFKEQ. Losses at the gene ends were 3 bases for V and 0 bases for J; bases not matched to a gene: 7. The CDR3 reads CASSHELAALAKNIQYF. CDR3 nucleotide sequence: TGTGCCAGCAGCCACGAACTAGCGGCCCTAGCCAAAAACATTCAGTACTTC.

The rearrangement joins TRBV5-5 to TRBJ1-3, with 10 positions matching TRBD1. Germline V gives CDR1 SGHKS, CDR2 YYEKEE (reference sequence). CDR3 length: 16 amino acids. V lost 4 bases to trimming and J lost 3 bases; unmatched junction nucleotides: 7. The CDR3 loop reads CASSPDRGLGGNTIYF. CDR3 coding DNA: TGTGCCAGCAGCCCCGACAGGGGGCTGGGTGGAAACACCATATATTTT.

The V and J genes are TRBV7-2 and TRBJ2-3; 9 bases are shared with TRBD1. Per the germline V gene, CDR1 is SGHTA and CDR2 is FQGNSA. The length of the CDR3 is 15 residues. V was clipped by 6 bases and J by 3 bases; unmatched bases: 7. CDR3 sequence reads: CASRPPGQGTDTQYF. CDR3 DNA: TGTGCCAGCAGACCACCGGGACAGGGAACAGATACGCAGTATTTT.

V usage is TRBV6-2 or TRBV6-3 and J usage is TRBJ2-7; a weak D match, TRBD2 (6 bases). The CDR3 length is 14 residues. Trimming took off 2 bases at V and 4 bases at J, with 12 bases between the two ends. The germline V gene encodes CDR1 MNHEY and CDR2 SVGEGT. The CDR3 reads CASSYGVSGYEQYV. The DNA for the CDR3 is TGTGCCAGCAGTTACGGCGTTAGCGGTTACGAGCAGTACGTC.

The gene calls are TRBV5-1 and TRBJ2-5; D gene unclear. This CDR3 comprises 16 residues. Germline CDR1 reads SGHRS; CDR2 reads YFSETQ. V shed 4 bases and J shed 0 bases, with 16 bases lying between them. In DNA, the CDR3 is TGCGCCAGCAGCGCCTCGATTAGCTTTTACCAAGAGACCCAGTACTTC. Protein: CASSASISFYQETQYF.

The CDR3 spells CASSLEGEDEKLFF. Here the CDR3 DNA reads TGTGCCAGCAGCTTAGAGGGGGAAGACGAAAAACTGTTTTTT. The V and J genes are TRBV13 and TRBJ1-4; a weak D match, TRBD1 (6 bases). Trimming shortened V by 1 base and J by 8 bases, and 11 bases separated the two germline ends. CDR3 length: 14 amino acids. In germline, CDR1 is PRHDT, CDR2 FYEKMQ (reference sequence).

The rearrangement uses TRBV7-2 and TRBJ1-2, with 9 nucleotides matching TRBD1. Germline trimming cut 4 bases from V and 7 bases from J; bases unmatched to any gene: 7. CDR1 is SGHTA, CDR2 FQGNSA, per germline. This CDR3 has 14 residues. The CDR3 region is CASSSEDRGGGYTF. The CDR3 DNA follows: TGTGCCAGCAGCTCAGAGGACAGGGGAGGTGGCTACACCTTC.

The V gene is TRBV30, the J gene TRBJ1-5, with 9 nucleotides matching TRBD1. This CDR3 has 15 residues. CDR1 is GTSNPN, CDR2 SVGIG, per germline (reference sequence). With 7 bases clipped from V and 7 bases from J, the junction kept 14 bases outside the gene matches. For the CDR3, the DNA is TGTGCCTTCCAATACGGGACAGGGCCTTTCCAGCCCCAGCATTTT. It is translated as CAFQYGTGPFQPQHF.

The chain joins TRBV27 to TRBJ2-6; TRBD1 is a possible D gene (6 bases). V lost 5 bases and J 1 base, leaving 15 bases between the germline ends. Germline lookup yields CDR1 MNHEY and CDR2 SMNVEV (reference sequence). The length of the CDR3 is 17 residues. The CDR3 region is CASSRETGLSGANVLTF. In nucleotides, the CDR3 is TGTGCCAGCAGTCGAGAAACAGGGTTATCTGGGGCCAACGTCCTGACTTTC.

The chain combines TRBV4-3 with TRBJ2-1, with 8 nucleotides matching TRBD1. CDR1 and CDR2 from the germline V gene are LGHNA and YSLEER. The CDR3 consists of 14 residues. Losses at the gene ends were 5 bases for V and 3 bases for J; bases not matched to a gene: 3. Written as DNA, the CDR3 is TGCGCCAGCAGCGTCACAGGGGGCTACAATGAGCAGTTCTTC. Protein sequence: CASSVTGGYNEQFF.

This sequence joins TRBV7-9 and TRBJ2-7, with D possibly being TRBD1 or TRBD2 (5 bases each). The CDR3 length is 11 residues. In germline, CDR1 is SEHNR, CDR2 FQNEAQ (reference sequence). The V end lost 5 bases, the J end lost 5 bases, and 7 bases lay between the germline ends. In DNA, the CDR3 is TGTGCCAGCAGCAGGGGAGACGAGCAGTACGTC. It is translated as CASSRGDEQYV.

The chain links TRBV25-1 to TRBJ1-3, with D possibly TRBD1 on 6 matching bases. CDR1 is MGHDK, CDR2 SYGVNS, per germline. With 5 bases removed from V and 1 base from J, the gap between germline ends came to 12 bases. CDR3 length: 15 amino acids. In nucleotides, the CDR3 is TGTGCCAGCAGTCCAGACAGGACGTCTGGAAACACCATATATTTT. It specifies CASSPDRTSGNTIYF.

This clone was detected only a few times. The J gene is TRBJ1-2, the V gene TRBV5-4; TRBD1 matches at 8 bases. The V and J ends lost 0 bases and 7 bases, in that order; junction bases with no gene match: 11. Germline loops: CDR1 SGHNT, CDR2 YYREEE (reference sequence). This CDR3 region has 16 residues. The DNA of the CDR3 is TGTGCCAGCAGCTTGGAGGGGGCCAGGGGGCACGGTGGCTACACCTTC. Amino acids: CASSLEGARGHGGYTF.